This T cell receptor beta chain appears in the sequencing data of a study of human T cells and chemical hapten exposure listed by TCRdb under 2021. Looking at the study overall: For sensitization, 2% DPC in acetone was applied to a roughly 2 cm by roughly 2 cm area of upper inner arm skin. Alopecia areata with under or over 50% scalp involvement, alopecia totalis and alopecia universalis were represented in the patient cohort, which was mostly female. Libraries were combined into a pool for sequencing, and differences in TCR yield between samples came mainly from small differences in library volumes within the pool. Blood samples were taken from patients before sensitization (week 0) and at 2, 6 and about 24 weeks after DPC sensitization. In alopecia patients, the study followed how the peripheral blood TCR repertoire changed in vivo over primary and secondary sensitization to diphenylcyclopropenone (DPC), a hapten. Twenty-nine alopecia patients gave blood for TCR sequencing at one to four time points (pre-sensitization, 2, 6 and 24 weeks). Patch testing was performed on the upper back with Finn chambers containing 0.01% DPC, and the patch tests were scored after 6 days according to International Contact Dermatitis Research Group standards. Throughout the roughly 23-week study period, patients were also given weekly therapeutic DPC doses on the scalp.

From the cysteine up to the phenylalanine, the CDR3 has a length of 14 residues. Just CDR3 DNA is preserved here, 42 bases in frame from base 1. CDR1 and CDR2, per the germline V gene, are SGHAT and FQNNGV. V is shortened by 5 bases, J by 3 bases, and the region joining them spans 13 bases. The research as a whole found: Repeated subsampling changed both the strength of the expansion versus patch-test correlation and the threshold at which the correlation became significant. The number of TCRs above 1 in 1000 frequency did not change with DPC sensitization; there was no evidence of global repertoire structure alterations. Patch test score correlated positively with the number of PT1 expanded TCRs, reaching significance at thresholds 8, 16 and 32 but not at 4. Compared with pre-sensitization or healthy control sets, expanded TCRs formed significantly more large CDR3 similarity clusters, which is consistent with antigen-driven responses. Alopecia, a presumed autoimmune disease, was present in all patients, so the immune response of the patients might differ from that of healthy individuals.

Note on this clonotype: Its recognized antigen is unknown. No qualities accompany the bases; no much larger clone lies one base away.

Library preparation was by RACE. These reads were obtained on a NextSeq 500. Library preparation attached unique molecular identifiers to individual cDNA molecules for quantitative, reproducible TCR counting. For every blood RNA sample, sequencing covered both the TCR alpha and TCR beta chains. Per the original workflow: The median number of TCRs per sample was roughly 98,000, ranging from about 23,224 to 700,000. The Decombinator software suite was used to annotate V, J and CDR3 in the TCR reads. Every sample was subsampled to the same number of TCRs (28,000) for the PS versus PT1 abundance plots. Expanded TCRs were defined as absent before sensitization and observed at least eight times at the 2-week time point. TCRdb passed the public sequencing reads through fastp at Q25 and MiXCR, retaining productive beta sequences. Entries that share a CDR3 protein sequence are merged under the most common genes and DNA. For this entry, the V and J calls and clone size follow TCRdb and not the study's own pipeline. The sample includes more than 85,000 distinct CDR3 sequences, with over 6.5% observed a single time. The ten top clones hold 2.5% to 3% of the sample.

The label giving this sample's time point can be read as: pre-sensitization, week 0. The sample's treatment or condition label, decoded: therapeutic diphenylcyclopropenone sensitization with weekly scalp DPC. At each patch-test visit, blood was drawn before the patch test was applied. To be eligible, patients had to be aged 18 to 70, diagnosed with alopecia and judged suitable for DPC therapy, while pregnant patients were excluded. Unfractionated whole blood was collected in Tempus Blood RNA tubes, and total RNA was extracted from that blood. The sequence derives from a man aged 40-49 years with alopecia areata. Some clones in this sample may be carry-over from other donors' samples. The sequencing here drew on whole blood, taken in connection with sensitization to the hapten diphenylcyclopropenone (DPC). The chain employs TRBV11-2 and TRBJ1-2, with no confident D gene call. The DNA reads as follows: TGTGCCAGCAGCCCCAACATCGGGGACTATGGCTACACCTTC. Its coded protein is CASSPNIGDYGYTF.